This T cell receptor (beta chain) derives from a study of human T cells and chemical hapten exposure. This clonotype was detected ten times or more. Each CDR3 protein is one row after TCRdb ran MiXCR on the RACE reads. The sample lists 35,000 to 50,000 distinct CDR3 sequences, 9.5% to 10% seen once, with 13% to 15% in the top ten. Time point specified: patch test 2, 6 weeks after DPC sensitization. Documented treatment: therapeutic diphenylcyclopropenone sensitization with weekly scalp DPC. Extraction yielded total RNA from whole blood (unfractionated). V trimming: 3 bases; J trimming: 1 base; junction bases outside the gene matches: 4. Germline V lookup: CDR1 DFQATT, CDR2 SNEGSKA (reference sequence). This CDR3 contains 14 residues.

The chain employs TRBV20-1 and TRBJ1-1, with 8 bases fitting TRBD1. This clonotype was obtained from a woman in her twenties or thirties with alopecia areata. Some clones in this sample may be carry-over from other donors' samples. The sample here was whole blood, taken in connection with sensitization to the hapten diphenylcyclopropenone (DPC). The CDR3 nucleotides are TGCAGTGCTAGTAGACAGGGGAGGAACACTGAAGCTTTCTTT. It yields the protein CSASRQGRNTEAFF.